These 28 T cell receptor beta chains were sequenced from one sample in a study of blood T cell repertoires in COVID-19. Clones were sequenced by immunoSEQ multiplex PCR, and TCRdb holds only the in-frame ones, with some missing. The sample contains approximately 120,000 clones, around 76% of which appear only once. What was sequenced was peripheral blood. These receptors were taken from a human donor in a cohort sampled during active COVID-19.

The DNA for the CDR3 is TGTGCCAGCGAGGAATCTGGACAGGGGAGGGTAGATGGCTACACCTTC. It yields the protein CASEESGQGRVDGYTF. The chain joins TRBV9 to TRBJ1-2, with 9 bases lining up with TRBD1. This CDR3 region has 16 residues. The germline CDR1 and CDR2 sequences are SGDLS and YYNGEE. V dropped 7 bases and J dropped 6; count of bases not matched to a gene: 16.

The V gene is TRBV21-1, the J gene TRBJ1-2. TRBV21-1 is listed as a pseudogene. The CDR3 sequence is 17 residues long. The CDR3 DNA sequence: TGTGCCAGCAGCAAAGGAGGGAAGCAGGACCGACTCTATGGCTACACCTTC. Translating gives CASSKGGKQDRLYGYTF.

The gene calls are TRBV4-1 and TRBJ1-2; D gene unclear. The CDR3 length is 14 residues. Germline lookup yields CDR1 MGHRA and CDR2 YSYEKL. V dropped 0 bases and J dropped 4 bases, with 9 bases sitting between them. The CDR3: CASSQDEGTYGYTF. The CDR3 region has the DNA TGCGCCAGCAGCCAAGATGAGGGTACCTATGGCTACACCTTC.

Here the CDR3 reads CASSRQGRYGYTF. The CDR3 DNA reads TGTGCCAGCAGTCGACAGGGACGCTATGGCTACACCTTC. The genes are TRBV28 and TRBJ1-2; 7 bases are shared with TRBD1. The CDR3 contains 13 residues. V trimming: 5 bases; J trimming: 4 bases; junction bases outside the gene matches: 4. In germline, CDR1 is MDHEN, CDR2 SYDVKM.

This clone was observed a handful of times. The chain employs TRBV3-1 (or the pseudogene TRBV3-2) and TRBJ1-1; D gene unclear. The CDR3 runs 15 residues. Trimming pared 4 bases from V and 1 base from J, leaving 13 bases between. The germline CDR1 and CDR2 sequences are LGHDT and YNNKEL (reference sequence). In DNA form, the CDR3 reads TGTGCCAGCAGCCCGATGGGGAGGAGGAACACTGAAGCTTTCTTT. Protein sequence: CASSPMGRRNTEAFF.

V gene TRBV5-1 combines with J gene TRBJ1-1; TRBD1 might be the D (6 bases). Looked up from germline, CDR1 is SGHRS and CDR2 is YFSETQ. The CDR3 has 14 amino acids. Trimming left V 0 bases short and J 1 base short, with 7 bases between. The CDR3 nucleotides are TGCGCCAGCAGCTTGGAGGGGGAGAACACTGAAGCTTTCTTT. This encodes CASSLEGENTEAFF.

The chain carries TRBV7-2 and TRBJ1-4, with D possibly being TRBD1 (6 bases). Trimming left V 1 base short and J 6 bases short, with 15 bases between. The CDR3 contains 16 residues. Germline CDR1 reads SGHTA; CDR2 reads FQGNSA. CDR3 sequence reads: CASSLGQAPQDEKLFF. The CDR3 DNA is TGTGCCAGCAGCTTAGGACAGGCGCCCCAGGATGAAAAACTGTTTTTT.

The chain employs TRBV7-8 and TRBJ2-7, with TRBD2 matching 8 bases. This CDR3 comprises 17 residues. The germline V gene encodes CDR1 SGHVS and CDR2 FQNEAQ. V shed 5 bases and J 6 bases; nucleotides not matched to a gene: 18. CDR3 nucleotides: TGTGCCAGCAGCCCCTCCCGGGTAGCGGGGACCAGTGGCGAGCAGTACTTC. Translating it yields CASSPSRVAGTSGEQYF.

This chain's CDR3 is CASRIDSYSNQPQHF. Here the CDR3 DNA reads TGTGCCAGCAGGATCGACAGTTATAGCAATCAGCCCCAGCATTTT. This chain joins TRBV6-6 and TRBJ1-5, with a tentative D call TRBD1 (5 bases). CDR3 length: 15 amino acids. Between the trimmed V and J ends, which lost 6 bases and 0 bases, there was a span of 12 bases. Germline assignment: CDR1 MNHNY and CDR2 SVGAGI (reference sequence).

The chain recombines TRBV19 with TRBJ2-7; weak D call: TRBD1 (7 bases). The CDR3 consists of 15 residues. The V and J ends lost 3 bases and 4 bases respectively, with 16 bases between them. Germline-derived CDR1 and CDR2 are LNHDA and SQIVND (reference sequence). The CDR3 sequence is CASSIMAGGSYEQYF. CDR3 nucleotide sequence: TGTGCCAGTAGTATTATGGCAGGGGGGTCGTACGAGCAGTACTTC.

The chain has TRBV5-1 and TRBJ1-2; 7 bases are a match to TRBD1. The CDR3 length is 13 residues. V lost 1 base and J lost 8; bases outside the gene matches: 5. CDR1 and CDR2 from the germline V gene are SGHRS and YFSETQ. The CDR3 loop reads CASSLRTGGGYTF. The CDR3 DNA is TGCGCCAGCAGCTTGAGGACAGGCGGCGGCTACACCTTC.

This clone was found once. CDR3 sequence (DNA): TGTGCCAGCAGTGAACCAAGGAGGCCGAATTCACCCCTCCACTTT. It encodes CASSEPRRPNSPLHF. The rearrangement links TRBV2 to TRBJ1-6, with D uncertain. Per germline, CDR1 SNHLY and CDR2 FYNNEI. CDR3 length: 15 residues. With 2 bases removed from V and 7 bases from J, the gap between germline ends came to 12 bases.

The chain has TRBV2 and TRBJ1-5; tentatively, D is TRBD1 (5 bases). Trimming shortened V by 4 bases and J by 3 bases, and 10 bases separated the two germline ends. CDR3 length: 14 residues. The germline V gene has CDR1 SNHLY and CDR2 FYNNEI. In nucleotides, the CDR3 is TGTGCCAGCAGTGCACAGGACCTCAATCAGCCCCAGCATTTT. Residues: CASSAQDLNQPQHF.

This chain links TRBV30 with TRBJ2-2; 8 bases line up with TRBD1. The CDR3 sequence is 15 residues long. Unmatched junction bases numbered 3, after V lost 0 bases and J lost 3 bases. CDR1 and CDR2 from the germline V gene are GTSNPN and SVGIG (reference sequence). CDR3 in DNA: TGTGCCTGGAGTGTCGGACAGGGCCACACCGGGGAGCTGTTTTTT. As protein: CAWSVGQGHTGELFF. Variable domain in full (rest from reference TRBV30 and TRBJ2-2): SQTIHQWPATLVQPVGSPLSLECTVEGTSNPNLYWYRQAAGRGLQLLFYSVGIGQISSEVPQNLSASRPQDRQFILSSKKLLLSDSGFYLCAWSVGQGHTGELFFGEGSRLTVL.

The rearrangement links TRBV7-9 to TRBJ1-2; 9 positions agree with TRBD1. Germline V lookup: CDR1 SEHNR, CDR2 FQNEAQ (reference sequence). J lost 4 bases, V lost 5 bases, and 5 bases had no gene match. CDR3 length: 14 residues. Here the CDR3 reads CASSIGTGPYGYTF. DNA of the CDR3: TGTGCCAGCAGCATTGGGACAGGGCCCTATGGCTACACCTTC.

V and J are TRBV13 and TRBJ1-1; no clear D. V lost 5 bases and J 0 bases, leaving 19 bases between the germline ends. Germline V lookup: CDR1 PRHDT, CDR2 FYEKMQ (reference sequence). The length of the CDR3 is 17 residues. The CDR3 reads CASSRLGEGRMNTEAFF. The CDR3 region has the DNA TGTGCCAGCAGCCGCCTCGGGGAGGGAAGGATGAACACTGAAGCTTTCTTT.

This chain joins TRBV19 and TRBJ1-2; no reliable D call. This CDR3 spans 13 amino acids. The germline V gene encodes CDR1 LNHDA and CDR2 SQIVND (reference sequence). Trimming stripped 0 bases from V and 5 bases from J, with 7 bases between. CDR3: CASSIEASYGYTF. CDR3 coding DNA: TGTGCCAGTAGTATAGAGGCCAGTTATGGCTACACCTTC.

The chain has TRBV4-2 and TRBJ2-5, with 9 nucleotides matching TRBD2. The CDR3 is 17 amino acids. Looked up from germline, CDR1 is LGHNA and CDR2 is YNFKEQ. V dropped 0 bases and J dropped 5; count of bases not matched to a gene: 10. CDR3 in DNA: TGTGCCAGCAGCCAAGATCCAGCGGGGGGTGCCCCGGAGACCCAGTACTTC. It specifies CASSQDPAGGAPETQYF.

This clone was recorded a few times. The CDR3 sequence is CASSFRDRSFVSGNTIYF. CDR3 DNA: TGTGCCAGCAGCTTCCGGGACAGGTCCTTTGTCTCTGGAAACACCATATATTTT. The rearrangement links TRBV7-8 to TRBJ1-3; 8 positions match TRBD1. In germline, CDR1 is SGHVS, CDR2 FQNEAQ. The CDR3 covers 18 residues. The V and J ends lost 3 bases and 0 bases, in that order; junction bases with no gene match: 10. Looking up the rest from reference TRBV7-8 and TRBJ1-3 gives the full variable domain: GAGVSQSPRYKVAKRGQDVALRCDPISGHVSLFWYQQALGQGPEFLTYFQNEAQLDKSGLPSDRFFAERPEGSVSTLKIQRTQQEDSAVYLCASSFRDRSFVSGNTIYFGEGSWLTVV.

The V and J genes are TRBV6-5 and TRBJ1-2; the D gene is possibly TRBD1 (6 bases). This CDR3 region has 12 residues. V was shortened by 5 bases and J by 9 bases, with 13 bases between the two germline ends. Germline values: CDR1 MNHEY, CDR2 SVGAGI. The CDR3 DNA is TGTGCCAGCAGTCTGGACAGACAAAGCTACACCTTC. Translating it yields CASSLDRQSYTF.

This CDR3 is CASSEGLFNQPQHF. The CDR3 bases are TGTGCCAGCAGTGAGGGCCTTTTCAATCAGCCCCAGCATTTT. The genes are TRBV2 and TRBJ1-5, with D unresolved. Germline values: CDR1 SNHLY, CDR2 FYNNEI. V gave up 3 bases and J gave up 3 bases, with 9 bases separating them. The CDR3 spans 14 residues.

This clone is a singleton in its sample. This sequence joins TRBV3-1 (or the pseudogene TRBV3-2) and TRBJ2-2; D may be TRBD2 (5 bases). The CDR3 has 15 amino acids. Germline V gene sequence: CDR1 LGHDT, CDR2 YNNKEL (reference sequence). The germline V and J ends were trimmed by 4 bases and 7 bases, with 16 bases remaining between them. In DNA, the CDR3 is TGTGCCAGCAGCCCGGTCGGGGTCTGGGGCGGGGAGCTGTTTTTT. Its translation is CASSPVGVWGGELFF.

The gene calls are TRBV29-1 and TRBJ1-2; 10 bases align to TRBD1. The ends lost 6 bases at V and 6 bases at J; junction bases unmatched: 7. The CDR3 is 13 amino acids. CDR1 and CDR2 from the germline V gene are SQVTM and ANQGSEA. The CDR3 protein is CSVRIGTGDGYTF. The CDR3 DNA is TGCAGCGTCCGAATAGGGACAGGGGATGGCTACACCTTC.

The chain is built from TRBV27 and TRBJ2-7; 9 positions agree with TRBD2. The CDR3 sequence is 17 residues long. Germline lookup yields CDR1 MNHEY and CDR2 SMNVEV (reference sequence). V was clipped by 2 bases and J by 4 bases; unmatched bases: 12. The CDR3 is CASSLSHWAGGPYEQYF. CDR3 sequence (DNA): TGTGCCAGCAGTTTAAGCCACTGGGCGGGGGGGCCATACGAGCAGTACTTC.

The rearrangement links TRBV29-1 to TRBJ1-2; D unresolved. The CDR3 totals 11 residues. Trimming shortened V by 6 bases and J by 2 bases, and 7 bases separated the two germline ends. The V gene's germline CDR1 is SQVTM and CDR2 ANQGSEA. The CDR3 sequence is CSVRINYGYTF. The CDR3 nucleotides read TGCAGCGTGCGGATAAACTATGGCTACACCTTC.

V usage is TRBV6-5 and J usage is TRBJ1-5; 7 bases agree with TRBD1. This CDR3 contains 15 residues. CDR1 MNHEY and CDR2 SVGAGI come from the germline V gene. J lost 1 base, V lost 6 bases, and 6 bases had no gene match. CDR3 in amino acids: CASRDRGLSNQPQHF. CDR3 in DNA: TGTGCCAGCAGAGATAGGGGGCTGAGCAATCAGCCCCAGCATTTT.

This clone was counted a few times. CDR3 in amino acids: CASSPGGGMINSPLHF. CDR3 nucleotides: TGTGCCAGCTCACCCGGGGGAGGGATGATAAATTCACCCCTCCACTTT. The chain uses TRBV18 and TRBJ1-6, with D tentatively TRBD1 (5 bases). Between the trimmed V and J ends, which lost 3 bases and 7 bases, there was a span of 16 bases. Germline assignment: CDR1 KGHSH and CDR2 LQKENI. There are 16 residues in the CDR3.

The V call is TRBV2, the J call TRBJ1-2, with TRBD1 identical over 7 bases. V lost 7 bases to trimming and J lost 2 bases; unmatched junction nucleotides: 22. This CDR3 is built from 19 residues. Germline CDR1 is SNHLY and CDR2 is FYNNEI. CDR3 nucleotides: TGTGCCAGCACCACCCCGGACAGGAACGTACAGCGACTCAACTATGGCTACACCTTC. It specifies CASTTPDRNVQRLNYGYTF.